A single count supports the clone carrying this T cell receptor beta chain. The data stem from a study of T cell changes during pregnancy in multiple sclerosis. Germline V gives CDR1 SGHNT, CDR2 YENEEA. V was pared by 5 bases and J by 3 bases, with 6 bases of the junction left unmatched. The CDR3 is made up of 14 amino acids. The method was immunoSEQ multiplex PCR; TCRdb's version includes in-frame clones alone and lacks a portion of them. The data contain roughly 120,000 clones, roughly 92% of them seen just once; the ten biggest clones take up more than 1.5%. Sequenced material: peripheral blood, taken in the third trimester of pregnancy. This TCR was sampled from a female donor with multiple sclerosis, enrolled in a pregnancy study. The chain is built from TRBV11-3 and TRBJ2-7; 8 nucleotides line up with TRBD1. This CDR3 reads CASSLGQGFYEQYF. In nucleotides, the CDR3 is TGTGCCAGCAGCCTCGGACAGGGATTCTACGAGCAGTACTTC. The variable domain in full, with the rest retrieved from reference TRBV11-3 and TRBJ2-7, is EAGVVQSPRYKIIEKKQPVAFWCNPISGHNTLYWYLQNLGQGPELLIRYENEEAVDDSQLPKDRFSAERLKGVDSTLKIQPAELGDSAVYLCASSLGQGFYEQYFGPGTRLTVT.